The 27 T cell receptor beta chains below all came from one sample that was sequenced in a study of cytomegalovirus exposure and HLA in healthy donors. Assay used: immunoSEQ multiplex PCR; TCRdb lists only in-frame clones, some missing. The repertoire consists of 250,000 to 350,000 clones, with roughly 90% occurring once and the leading ten covering approximately 0.88%. What was sequenced was PBMCs. These receptors came from a woman aged 18 to 35 in good health and CMV-seronegative.

V is TRBV9 and J is TRBJ1-2; 10 nucleotides align to TRBD1. This CDR3 has 13 amino acids. The V and J ends lost 4 bases and 7 bases, in that order; junction bases with no gene match: 4. Germline loops: CDR1 SGDLS, CDR2 YYNGEE. The CDR3 loop is CASSTRTGGGYTF. The CDR3 nucleotides read TGTGCCAGCAGCACACGGACAGGGGGTGGCTACACCTTC.

In its sample, this clone was seen once. The chain recombines TRBV7-8 with TRBJ2-7; D is perhaps TRBD1 (6 bases). The CDR3 consists of 15 residues. Germline assignment: CDR1 SGHVS and CDR2 FQNEAQ. Trimming cost V 5 bases and J 4 bases, with 18 bases left between them. CDR3 amino acids: CASSPQQGPSYEQYF. CDR3 coding DNA: TGTGCCAGCAGCCCCCAACAGGGTCCCTCATACGAGCAGTACTTC.

The table lists this clone with a count of one. This sequence joins TRBV2 and TRBJ1-4, with 7 bases matching TRBD1. V was pared by 7 bases and J by 7 bases, with 12 bases of the junction left unmatched. The CDR3 runs 15 residues. Germline values: CDR1 SNHLY, CDR2 FYNNEI. CDR3 sequence (DNA): TGTGCCAGCACCCGCGACAGGGCAGGAGGTGAAAAACTGTTTTTT. This gives the protein CASTRDRAGGEKLFF.

The chain couples TRBV27 to TRBJ2-1; 8 bases match TRBD2. Germline assignment: CDR1 MNHEY and CDR2 SMNVEV (reference sequence). The CDR3 is 16 residues long. Trimming cost V 5 bases and J 9 bases; bases outside gene matches: 15. CDR3 residues: CASSPVGGGGGSEQFF. DNA for the CDR3: TGTGCCAGCAGTCCAGTCGGGGGTGGCGGGGGGAGTGAGCAGTTCTTC.

This clone was detected only a few times. The chain is built from TRBV6-5 and TRBJ1-1; the match to TRBD1 covers 9 bases. V shed 6 bases, J shed 12 bases, and the junction held 8 bases outside the gene matches. Germline loops: CDR1 MNHEY, CDR2 SVGAGI. CDR3 length equals 12 residues. The DNA for the CDR3 is TGTGCCAGCAGCGGCGGGACAGGGATATCTTTCTTT. Translating gives CASSGGTGISFF.

The CDR3 nucleotides read TGCGCCAGCAGCTTGACTAGCGCCTCCTACGAGCAGTACTTC. This translates into CASSLTSASYEQYF. The chain recombines TRBV5-1 with TRBJ2-7; TRBD2 matches 7 bases. The ends lost 1 base at V and 0 bases at J; junction bases unmatched: 1. There are 14 residues in the CDR3. Germline CDR1 reads SGHRS; CDR2 reads YFSETQ.

The chain joins TRBV4-3 to TRBJ2-1, with D unresolved. Germline V CDR1 and CDR2: LGHNA, YSLEER. This CDR3 has 13 residues. V lost 0 bases to trimming and J lost 6 bases, with 6 bases between them. CDR3 loop: CASSQDSGNEQFF. The CDR3 nucleotides read TGCGCCAGCAGCCAAGATTCGGGCAATGAGCAGTTCTTC.

The chain recombines TRBV27 with TRBJ2-5; D gene uncertain. The germline V gene encodes CDR1 MNHEY and CDR2 SMNVEV (reference sequence). This CDR3 region has 17 residues. Trimming removed 5 bases at V and 2 bases at J, with 21 bases between. In DNA, the CDR3 is TGTGCCAGCAGTCCCAAGACACGATCTGACCGACAAGAGACCCAGTACTTC. Protein product: CASSPKTRSDRQETQYF.

This clone was counted once. The chain uses TRBV5-1 and TRBJ1-4, with TRBD1 as a possible D gene (5 bases). V lost 4 bases to trimming and J lost 0 bases, with 13 bases between them. Germline values: CDR1 SGHRS, CDR2 YFSETQ. The CDR3 sequence is 16 residues long. CDR3 amino acids: CASSPDGGATNEKLFF. CDR3 DNA sequence: TGCGCCAGCAGCCCCGATGGGGGGGCAACTAATGAAAAACTGTTTTTT.

The V and J genes are TRBV13 and TRBJ2-3; no firm D call. The V gene lost 10 bases and the J gene lost 1 base, with 12 bases spanning the gap. There are 13 residues in the CDR3. CDR1 is PRHDT, CDR2 FYEKMQ, per germline (reference sequence). The CDR3, as DNA: TGTGCCAACACAGTCCGTGGCACAGATACGCAGTATTTT. Its protein product is CANTVRGTDTQYF.

This chain connects TRBV27 to TRBJ1-5, with 7 bases matching TRBD1. CDR3 length: 15 residues. The germline CDR1 and CDR2 sequences are MNHEY and SMNVEV (reference sequence). V lost 6 bases and J lost 0; bases outside the gene matches: 5. The chain's CDR3 is CASSSRQGSNQPQHF. CDR3 sequence (DNA): TGTGCCAGCAGCTCTAGACAGGGTAGCAATCAGCCCCAGCATTTT.

V usage is TRBV4-1 and J usage is TRBJ2-7; D gene uncertain. Germline values: CDR1 MGHRA, CDR2 YSYEKL. Trimming removed 4 bases from V and 0 bases from J, with 7 bases in between. The CDR3 runs to 13 residues. The CDR3 protein is CASSPASSYEQYF. The CDR3 DNA reads TGCGCCAGCAGCCCTGCTAGCTCCTACGAGCAGTACTTC.

CDR3 loop: CASSLGDRSHEQFF. CDR3 DNA sequence: TGTGCCAGCAGTCTAGGGGACAGGAGCCATGAGCAGTTCTTC. This rearrangement joins TRBV28 to TRBJ2-1; 8 bases fit TRBD1. V gave up 5 bases and J gave up 8 bases; unmatched junction bases: 8. The CDR3 is made up of 14 amino acids. The germline gives CDR1 MDHEN, CDR2 SYDVKM.

The V call is TRBV30, the J call TRBJ2-7, with 9 bases that match TRBD1. The V segment lost 2 bases and the J segment 0 bases; nucleotides outside the gene matches: 5. The CDR3 extends over 15 amino acids. CDR1 GTSNPN and CDR2 SVGIG come from the germline V gene (reference sequence). The CDR3 DNA sequence: TGTGCCTGGAGTACCGGGACAGGGTACTCCTACGAGCAGTACTTC. Encoded protein: CAWSTGTGYSYEQYF.

The chain joins TRBV5-1 to TRBJ2-3, with 12 bases that match TRBD1. Germline values: CDR1 SGHRS, CDR2 YFSETQ. Trimming removed 5 bases from V and 7 bases from J; junction bases left unmatched: 8. This CDR3 spans 15 amino acids. The CDR3 sequence is CASRRDRGRDYTQYF. CDR3 DNA: TGCGCCAGCAGGCGGGACAGGGGGCGAGACTATACGCAGTATTTT.

J is TRBJ1-1 and V is TRBV28; 10 bases agree with TRBD1. V lost 4 bases to trimming and J lost 3 bases; unmatched junction nucleotides: 5. This CDR3 comprises 15 residues. Germline V gene lookup returns CDR1 MDHEN and CDR2 SYDVKM. Here the CDR3 reads CASSYPGTGDTEAFF. The CDR3 region has the DNA TGTGCCAGCAGTTACCCCGGGACAGGGGACACTGAAGCTTTCTTT.

The chain recombines TRBV10-3 with TRBJ1-2, with a weak D call TRBD1 (6 bases). The germline gives CDR1 ENHRY, CDR2 SYGVKD. The CDR3 is 18 amino acids. Trimming pared 0 bases from V and 0 bases from J, leaving 17 bases between. The CDR3 DNA is TGTGCCATCAGTGAGTCAAAAACGACAGGAAAGGCTAACTATGGCTACACCTTC. Protein product: CAISESKTTGKANYGYTF.

The chain combines TRBV14 with TRBJ1-2; D uncertain. This CDR3 is built from 13 residues. Trimming shortened V by 0 bases and J by 8 bases, and 10 bases separated the two germline ends. Germline V lookup: CDR1 SGHDN, CDR2 FVKESK. The CDR3 spells CASSQDTSYGYTF. The CDR3, as DNA: TGTGCCAGCAGCCAAGATACATCTTACGGCTACACCTTC.

The V call is TRBV10-2, the J call TRBJ1-2; no reliable D call. V was clipped by 2 bases and J by 2 bases, with 18 bases between them. Germline CDR1 WSHSY, CDR2 SAAADI. The CDR3 covers 17 residues. This CDR3 reads CASSEALAGESNYGYTF. In DNA, the CDR3 is TGCGCCAGCAGTGAGGCCCTGGCAGGTGAATCAAACTATGGCTACACCTTC.

This sequence joins TRBV5-6 and TRBJ1-4; 7 bases fit TRBD1. This CDR3 is built from 14 residues. With 4 bases clipped from V and 8 bases from J, the junction kept 8 bases outside the gene matches. Looked up from germline, CDR1 is SGHDT and CDR2 is YYEEEE. This CDR3 is CASSIWTGSEKLFF. CDR3 DNA sequence: TGTGCCAGCAGCATTTGGACAGGAAGCGAAAAACTGTTTTTT.

The chain joins TRBV19 to TRBJ1-2, with a weak D call TRBD1 (6 bases). Germline lookup yields CDR1 LNHDA and CDR2 SQIVND (reference sequence). Between the trimmed V and J ends, which lost 6 bases and 4 bases, there was a span of 15 bases. CDR3 length: 14 amino acids. The CDR3 sequence: CASRPQGYSYGYTF. The CDR3 DNA reads as TGTGCCAGTAGACCACAGGGTTATAGCTATGGCTACACCTTC. Combining the CDR3 with reference TRBV19 and TRBJ1-2 gives the whole variable domain DGGITQSPKYLFRKEGQNVTLSCEQNLNHDAMYWYRQDPGQGLRLIYYSQIVNDFQKGDIAEGYSVSREKKESFPLTVTSAQKNPTAFYLCASRPQGYSYGYTFGSGTRLTVV.

The chain combines TRBV28 with TRBJ1-6; no reliable D call. The CDR3 is made up of 12 amino acids. Germline V lookup: CDR1 MDHEN, CDR2 SYDVKM. The V end was cut by 3 bases, the J end by 13 bases, with 10 bases between. CDR3 amino acids: CASSFRPRPLHF. CDR3 nucleotide sequence: TGTGCCAGCAGTTTTCGCCCGAGGCCCCTCCACTTT.

The chain is built from TRBV28 and TRBJ1-5; D unclear. The V gene lost 3 bases and the J gene lost 0 bases, with 6 bases spanning the gap. The CDR3 consists of 14 residues. Germline CDR1 and CDR2: MDHEN and SYDVKM. Here the CDR3 reads CASSFSVSNQPQHF. The DNA of the CDR3 is TGTGCCAGCAGTTTTTCTGTTAGCAATCAGCCCCAGCATTTT. Using reference TRBV28 and TRBJ1-5 for the parts outside the CDR3, the full variable domain is DVKVTQSSRYLVKRTGEKVFLECVQDMDHENMFWYRQDPGLGLRLIYFSYDVKMKEKGDIPEGYSVSREKKERFSLILESASTNQTSMYLCASSFSVSNQPQHFGDGTRLSIL.

The rearrangement uses TRBV6-6 and TRBJ2-2; D is undetermined. The V gene's germline CDR1 is MNHNY and CDR2 SVGAGI (reference sequence). Trimming removed 9 bases at V and 1 base at J, with 6 bases between. This CDR3 region has 12 residues. The CDR3 protein is CASLGNTGELFF. The CDR3 DNA reads TGTGCCAGTCTAGGGAACACCGGGGAGCTGTTTTTT.

The chain is built from TRBV28 and TRBJ1-5; 10 bases map to TRBD1. This CDR3 has 14 residues. CDR1 and CDR2 (germline): MDHEN, SYDVKM. Germline trimming cut 4 bases from V and 8 bases from J; bases unmatched to any gene: 5. This CDR3 reads CASSSGQGGEPQHF. The CDR3 DNA follows: TGTGCCAGCAGTTCCGGACAGGGGGGTGAGCCCCAGCATTTT.

This chain links TRBV2 with TRBJ2-3; no clear D gene. The CDR3 spans 13 residues. The V gene lost 8 bases and the J gene lost 0 bases, with 9 bases spanning the gap. Looked up from germline, CDR1 is SNHLY and CDR2 is FYNNEI. CDR3 in amino acids: CASYRRSTDTQYF. CDR3 sequence (DNA): TGTGCCAGCTATAGGAGAAGCACAGATACGCAGTATTTT.

The chain couples TRBV7-6 to TRBJ2-5; the D gene is possibly TRBD2 (6 bases). CDR3 length equals 17 residues. Germline values: CDR1 SGHVS, CDR2 FNYEAQ. Trimming shortened V by 4 bases and J by 6 bases, and 24 bases separated the two germline ends. Here the CDR3 reads CASSSRRRVEVLKTQYF. The CDR3 bases are TGTGCCAGCAGCTCTAGACGGAGGGTCGAGGTGCTAAAGACCCAGTACTTC.